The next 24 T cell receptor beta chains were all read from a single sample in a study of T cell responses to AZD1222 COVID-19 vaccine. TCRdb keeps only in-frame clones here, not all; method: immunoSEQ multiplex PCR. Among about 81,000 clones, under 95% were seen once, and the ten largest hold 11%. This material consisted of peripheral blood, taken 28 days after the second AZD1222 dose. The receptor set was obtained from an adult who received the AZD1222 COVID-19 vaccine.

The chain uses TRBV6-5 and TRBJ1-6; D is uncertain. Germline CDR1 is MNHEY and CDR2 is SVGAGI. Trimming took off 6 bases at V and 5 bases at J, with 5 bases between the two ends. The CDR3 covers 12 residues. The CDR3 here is CASRQNNSPLHF. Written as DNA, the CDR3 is TGTGCCAGCAGACAGAATAATTCACCCCTCCACTTT.

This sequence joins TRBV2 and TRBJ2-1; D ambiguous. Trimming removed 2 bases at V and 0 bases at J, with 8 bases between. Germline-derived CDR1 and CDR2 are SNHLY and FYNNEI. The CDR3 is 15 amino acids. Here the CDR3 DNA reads TGTGCCAGCAGTGAATGGGCGAGCTCCTACAATGAGCAGTTCTTC. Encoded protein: CASSEWASSYNEQFF.

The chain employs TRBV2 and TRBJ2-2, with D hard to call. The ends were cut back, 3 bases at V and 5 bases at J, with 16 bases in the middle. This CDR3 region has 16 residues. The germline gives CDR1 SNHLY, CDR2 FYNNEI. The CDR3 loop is CASSDGPGRATGELFF. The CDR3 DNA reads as TGTGCCAGCAGTGACGGCCCAGGACGGGCGACCGGGGAGCTGTTTTTT.

Written as DNA, the CDR3 is TGCGCCAGCAGCCTCGGTACAGGGGGCAGCGAGCAGTACTTC. Translating gives CASSLGTGGSEQYF. The rearrangement joins TRBV5-1 to TRBJ2-7, with 9 positions matching TRBD1. The CDR3 consists of 14 residues. V was clipped by 4 bases and J by 6 bases; unmatched bases: 8. CDR1 and CDR2 from the germline V gene are SGHRS and YFSETQ.

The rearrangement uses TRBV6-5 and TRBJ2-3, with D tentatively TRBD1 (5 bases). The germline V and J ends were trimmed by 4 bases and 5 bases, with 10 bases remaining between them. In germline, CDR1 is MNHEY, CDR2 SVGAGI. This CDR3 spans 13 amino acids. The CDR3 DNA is TGTGCCAGCAGTTGGGTCCAGGGAGATACGCAGTATTTT. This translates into CASSWVQGDTQYF.

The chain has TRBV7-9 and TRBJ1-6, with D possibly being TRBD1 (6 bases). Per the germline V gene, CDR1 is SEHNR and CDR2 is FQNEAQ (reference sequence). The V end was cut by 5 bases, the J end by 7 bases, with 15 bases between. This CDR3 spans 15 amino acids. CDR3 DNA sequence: TGTGCCAGCAGCCCCAGGGGAACGGGGAATTCACCCCTCCACTTT. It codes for CASSPRGTGNSPLHF.

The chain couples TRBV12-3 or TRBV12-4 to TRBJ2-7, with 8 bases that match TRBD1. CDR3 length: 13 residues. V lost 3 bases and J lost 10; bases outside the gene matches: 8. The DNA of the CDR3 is TGTGCCAGCAGTTTTGGAGGACAGGGAGGACAGTACTTC. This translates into CASSFGGQGGQYF.

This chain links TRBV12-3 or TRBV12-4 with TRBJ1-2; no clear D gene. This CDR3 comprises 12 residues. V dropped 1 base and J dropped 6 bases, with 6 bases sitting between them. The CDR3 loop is CASSLGADGYTF. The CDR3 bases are TGTGCCAGCAGTTTAGGGGCAGATGGCTACACCTTC.

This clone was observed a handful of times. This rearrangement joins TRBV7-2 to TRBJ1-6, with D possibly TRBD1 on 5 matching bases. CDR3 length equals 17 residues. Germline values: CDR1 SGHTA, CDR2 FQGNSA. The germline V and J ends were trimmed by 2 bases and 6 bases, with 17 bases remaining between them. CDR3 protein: CASSLLADSRFNSPLHF. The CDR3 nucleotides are TGTGCCAGCAGCTTATTGGCTGACAGTCGATTTAATTCACCCCTCCACTTT.

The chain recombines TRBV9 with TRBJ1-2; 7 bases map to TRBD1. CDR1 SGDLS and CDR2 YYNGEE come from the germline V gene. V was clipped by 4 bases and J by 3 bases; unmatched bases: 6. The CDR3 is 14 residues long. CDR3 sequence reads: CASSSRTGYYGYTF. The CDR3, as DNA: TGTGCCAGCAGCTCCCGGACAGGCTACTATGGCTACACCTTC. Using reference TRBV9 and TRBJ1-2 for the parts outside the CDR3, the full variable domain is DSGVTQTPKHLITATGQRVTLRCSPRSGDLSVYWYQQSLDQGLQFLIQYYNGEERAKGNILERFSAQQFPDLHSELNLSSLELGDSALYFCASSSRTGYYGYTFGSGTRLTVV.

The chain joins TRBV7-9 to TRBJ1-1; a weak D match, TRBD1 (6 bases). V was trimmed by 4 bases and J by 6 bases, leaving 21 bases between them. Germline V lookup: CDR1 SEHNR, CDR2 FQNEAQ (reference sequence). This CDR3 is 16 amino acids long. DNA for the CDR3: TGTGCCAGCAGCTACCTGGCTACGGGGGGCCGCGCTGAAGCTTTCTTT. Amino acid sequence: CASSYLATGGRAEAFF.

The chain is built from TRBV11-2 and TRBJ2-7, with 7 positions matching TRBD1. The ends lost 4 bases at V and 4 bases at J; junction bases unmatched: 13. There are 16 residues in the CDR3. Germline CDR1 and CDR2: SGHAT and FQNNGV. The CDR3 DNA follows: TGTGCCAGCAGCTACAGAGGGGACAGTATCGTATACGAGCAGTACTTC. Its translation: CASSYRGDSIVYEQYF. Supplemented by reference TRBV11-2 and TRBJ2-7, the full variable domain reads EAGVAQSPRYKIIEKRQSVAFWCNPISGHATLYWYQQILGQGPKLLIQFQNNGVVDDSQLPKDRFSAERLKGVDSTLKIQPAKLEDSAVYLCASSYRGDSIVYEQYFGPGTRLTVT.

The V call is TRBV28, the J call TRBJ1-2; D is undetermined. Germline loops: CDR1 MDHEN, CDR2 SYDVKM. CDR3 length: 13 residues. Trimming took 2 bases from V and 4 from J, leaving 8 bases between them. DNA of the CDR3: TGTGCCAGCAGTTTAGCGCAGGCCTATGGCTACACCTTC. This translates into CASSLAQAYGYTF.

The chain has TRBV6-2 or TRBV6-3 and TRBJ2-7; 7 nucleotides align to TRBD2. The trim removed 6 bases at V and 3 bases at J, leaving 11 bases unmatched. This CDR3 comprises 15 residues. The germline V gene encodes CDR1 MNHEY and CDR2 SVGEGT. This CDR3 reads CASSPVWSGGYEQYF. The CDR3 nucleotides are TGTGCCAGCAGCCCAGTCTGGTCGGGAGGCTACGAGCAGTACTTC.

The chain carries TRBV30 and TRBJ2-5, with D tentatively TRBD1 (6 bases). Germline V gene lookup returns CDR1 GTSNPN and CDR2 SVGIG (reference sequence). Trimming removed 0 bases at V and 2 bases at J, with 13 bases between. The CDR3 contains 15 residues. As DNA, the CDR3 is TGTGCCTGGAGTGTCCCCAGACAGGCACAAGAGACCCAGTACTTC. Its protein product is CAWSVPRQAQETQYF. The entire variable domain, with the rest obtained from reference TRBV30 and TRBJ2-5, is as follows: SQTIHQWPATLVQPVGSPLSLECTVEGTSNPNLYWYRQAAGRGLQLLFYSVGIGQISSEVPQNLSASRPQDRQFILSSKKLLLSDSGFYLCAWSVPRQAQETQYFGPGTRLLVL.

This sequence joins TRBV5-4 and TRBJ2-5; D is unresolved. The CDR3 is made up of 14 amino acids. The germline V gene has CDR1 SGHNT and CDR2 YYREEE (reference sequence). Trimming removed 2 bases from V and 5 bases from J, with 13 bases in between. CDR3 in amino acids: CASSFDRTSETQYF. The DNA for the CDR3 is TGTGCCAGCAGCTTTGATCGTACGAGTGAGACCCAGTACTTC.

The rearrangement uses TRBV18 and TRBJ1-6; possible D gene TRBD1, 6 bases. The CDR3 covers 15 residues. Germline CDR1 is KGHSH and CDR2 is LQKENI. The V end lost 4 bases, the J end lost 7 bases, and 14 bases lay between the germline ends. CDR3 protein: CASSQSTGINSPLHF. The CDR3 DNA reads TGTGCCAGCTCACAGTCAACAGGGATCAATTCACCCCTCCACTTT.

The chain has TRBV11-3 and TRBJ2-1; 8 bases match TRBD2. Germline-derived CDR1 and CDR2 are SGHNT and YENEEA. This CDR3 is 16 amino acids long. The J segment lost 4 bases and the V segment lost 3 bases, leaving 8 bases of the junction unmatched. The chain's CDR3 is CASSFSSGRSYNEQFF. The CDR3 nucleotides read TGTGCCAGCAGCTTTTCCAGCGGGAGATCGTACAATGAGCAGTTCTTC.

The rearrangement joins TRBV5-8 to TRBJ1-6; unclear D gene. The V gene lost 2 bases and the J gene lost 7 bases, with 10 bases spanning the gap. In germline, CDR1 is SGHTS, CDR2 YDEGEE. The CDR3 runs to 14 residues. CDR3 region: CASSFRTGNSPLHF. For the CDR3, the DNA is TGTGCCAGCAGCTTCCGGACGGGGAATTCACCCCTCCACTTT.

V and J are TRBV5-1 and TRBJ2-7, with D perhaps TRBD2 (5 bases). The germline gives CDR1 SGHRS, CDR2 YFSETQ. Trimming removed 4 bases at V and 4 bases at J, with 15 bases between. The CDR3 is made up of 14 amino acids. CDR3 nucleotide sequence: TGCGCCAGCAGCCTTACAAGGACTTCTTACGAGCAGTACTTC. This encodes CASSLTRTSYEQYF.

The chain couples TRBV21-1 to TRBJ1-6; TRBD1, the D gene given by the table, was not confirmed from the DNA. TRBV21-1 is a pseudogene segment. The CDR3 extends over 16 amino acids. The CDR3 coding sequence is TGTGCCAGCAGCAAAATTCAACAGGGGAAGGGTTCACCCCTCCACTTT. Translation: CASSKIQQGKGSPLHF.

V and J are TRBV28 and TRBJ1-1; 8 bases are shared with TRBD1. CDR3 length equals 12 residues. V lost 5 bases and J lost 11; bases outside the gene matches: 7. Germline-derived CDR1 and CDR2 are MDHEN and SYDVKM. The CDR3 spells CASSPPGTGAFF. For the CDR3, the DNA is TGTGCCAGCAGTCCTCCCGGGACAGGCGCTTTCTTT.

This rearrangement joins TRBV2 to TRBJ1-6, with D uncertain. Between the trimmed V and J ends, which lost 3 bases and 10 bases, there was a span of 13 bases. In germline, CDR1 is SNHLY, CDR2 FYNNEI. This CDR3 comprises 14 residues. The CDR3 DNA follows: TGTGCCAGCAGTGAGGAGACGGTGATGTCACCCCTCCACTTT. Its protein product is CASSEETVMSPLHF. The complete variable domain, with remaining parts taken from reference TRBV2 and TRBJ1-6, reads EPEVTQTPSHQVTQMGQEVILRCVPISNHLYFYWYRQILGQKVEFLVSFYNNEISEKSEIFDDQFSVERPDGSNFTLKIRSTKLEDSAMYFCASSEETVMSPLHFGNGTRLTVT.

The CDR3 nucleotides read TGTGCCAGCAGCTTAGGGGGCTTCTCTGGAAACACCATATATTTT. Its protein product is CASSLGGFSGNTIYF. The chain recombines TRBV11-3 with TRBJ1-3, with a possible D match to TRBD1 (5 bases). The V end was cut by 1 base, the J end by 0 bases, with 7 bases between. Germline V CDR1 and CDR2: SGHNT, YENEEA. The CDR3 spans 15 residues.